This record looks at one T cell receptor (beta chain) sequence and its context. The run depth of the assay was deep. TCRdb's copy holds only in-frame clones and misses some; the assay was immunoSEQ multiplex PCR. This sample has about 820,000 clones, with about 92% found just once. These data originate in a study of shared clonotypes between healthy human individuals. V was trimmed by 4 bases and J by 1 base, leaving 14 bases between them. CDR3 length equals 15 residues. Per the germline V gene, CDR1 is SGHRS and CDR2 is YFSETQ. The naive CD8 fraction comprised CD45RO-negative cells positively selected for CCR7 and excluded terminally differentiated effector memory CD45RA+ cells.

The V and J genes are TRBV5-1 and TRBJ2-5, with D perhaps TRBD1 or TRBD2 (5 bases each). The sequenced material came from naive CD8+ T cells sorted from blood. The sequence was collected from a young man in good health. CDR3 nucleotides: TGCGCCAGCAGCAGAAGAGGGGCCGTCCAAGAGACCCAGTACTTC. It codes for CASSRRGAVQETQYF. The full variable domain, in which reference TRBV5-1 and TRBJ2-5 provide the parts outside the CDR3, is KAGVTQTPRYLIKTRGQQVTLSCSPISGHRSVSWYQQTPGQGLQFLFEYFSETQRNKGNFPGRFSGRQFSNSRSEMNVSTLELGDSALYLCASSRRGAVQETQYFGPGTRLLVL.